This entry lists 31 T cell receptor beta chains sequenced from one sample in a study of blood T cell repertoires in COVID-19. Libraries were prepared by immunoSEQ multiplex PCR; TCRdb keeps only in-frame clonotypes and omits some of them. The sample holds 110,000 or so clones, 80% to 90% seen once. The sample comprised peripheral blood. These receptors originate from a human donor in a cohort sampled during active COVID-19.

The CDR3 loop is CASSLYETKSNQPQHF. CDR3 in DNA: TGTGCCAGCAGTTTATACGAGACAAAGAGCAATCAGCCCCAGCATTTT. The V call is TRBV28, the J call TRBJ1-5; the D is unclear. From germline, CDR1 is MDHEN and CDR2 SYDVKM. Trimming shortened V by 1 base and J by 1 base, and 11 bases separated the two germline ends. CDR3 length equals 16 residues.

Turning to this clone: Other DNA sequences in this sample translate to the same CDR3. This CDR3 is CASSLRGEQYF. The CDR3 DNA is TGTGCCAGCAGTTTAAGGGGAGAGCAGTACTTC. This chain connects TRBV12-3 or TRBV12-4 to TRBJ2-7; D is perhaps TRBD1 (5 bases). This CDR3 has 11 amino acids. Trimming left V 2 bases short and J 7 bases short, with 6 bases between.

The J gene is TRBJ1-6, the V gene TRBV5-6; D possibly corresponds to TRBD1 (6 bases). Germline V gene lookup returns CDR1 SGHDT and CDR2 YYEEEE. The V end lost 1 base, the J end lost 5 bases, and 13 bases lay between the germline ends. This CDR3 has 16 amino acids. The CDR3 loop reads CASSLLSGADNSPLHF. CDR3 coding DNA: TGTGCCAGCAGCTTGTTGTCAGGGGCGGATAATTCACCCCTCCACTTT.

The V gene is TRBV10-3, the J gene TRBJ1-2; 8 bases align to TRBD1. Unmatched junction bases numbered 5, after V lost 7 bases and J lost 7 bases. This CDR3 has 12 residues. Per germline, CDR1 ENHRY and CDR2 SYGVKD. In DNA, the CDR3 is TGTGCCATCAACCAGGGGGCGGGTGGCTACACCTTC. Protein: CAINQGAGGYTF.

This clone has only one observation. The gene calls are TRBV2 and TRBJ1-5, with TRBD1 identical over 8 bases. After removal of 1 base from V and 9 bases from J, the junction contained 8 bases not matched to a gene. Germline values: CDR1 SNHLY, CDR2 FYNNEI. The CDR3 has 15 amino acids. CDR3 DNA sequence: TGTGCCAGCAGTGAAGGTACAGGGGGGCAAGGGCCCCAGCATTTT. Residues: CASSEGTGGQGPQHF.

The J gene is TRBJ2-7, the V gene TRBV2, with D perhaps TRBD2 (5 bases). Trimming shortened V by 7 bases and J by 4 bases, and 23 bases separated the two germline ends. CDR3 length: 16 residues. Germline-derived CDR1 and CDR2 are SNHLY and FYNNEI. In DNA form, the CDR3 reads TGTGCCAGCAAGTCCGGGCCTCCGGCCGGGATTTACGAGCAGTACTTC. Translating gives CASKSGPPAGIYEQYF.

The rearrangement uses TRBV9 and TRBJ2-1, with 10 positions matching TRBD1. The germline V gene encodes CDR1 SGDLS and CDR2 YYNGEE. The CDR3 has 17 residues. V dropped 4 bases and J dropped 1; count of bases not matched to a gene: 8. CDR3 nucleotide sequence: TGTGCCAGCAGCCCCGGGACAGGGGTGGGTTCCTACAATGAGCAGTTCTTC. It translates to CASSPGTGVGSYNEQFF.

This chain joins TRBV5-1 and TRBJ1-1, with TRBD1 matching over 9 bases. Germline CDR1 and CDR2: SGHRS and YFSETQ. This CDR3 has 18 amino acids. V shed 4 bases and J 0 bases; nucleotides not matched to a gene: 13. The CDR3 nucleotides are TGCGCCAGCAGCCGAATCCCACAGGGGGCGTCCATGAACACTGAAGCTTTCTTT. As protein: CASSRIPQGASMNTEAFF.

The genes are TRBV24-1 and TRBJ2-7; TRBD2 is a possible D gene (6 bases). CDR3 size: 14 residues. The germline V gene encodes CDR1 KGHDR and CDR2 SFDVKD. The ends were cut back, 2 bases at V and 6 bases at J, with 13 bases in the middle. CDR3 nucleotides: TGTGCCACCAGTGATTCGGGGGTGGGGTTCGAGCAGTACTTC. This gives the protein CATSDSGVGFEQYF.

The V call is TRBV28, the J call TRBJ2-5; 9 bases align to TRBD1. Unmatched junction bases numbered 11, after V lost 6 bases and J lost 0 bases. CDR1 and CDR2 from the germline V gene are MDHEN and SYDVKM. CDR3 length equals 17 residues. This chain's CDR3 is CASSARRQGVYQETQYF. CDR3 DNA: TGTGCCAGCAGCGCTCGCCGACAGGGGGTCTACCAAGAGACCCAGTACTTC.

This clone is a singleton in its sample. The chain carries TRBV5-1 and TRBJ2-5; 10 bases align to TRBD2. This CDR3 has 16 residues. V lost 1 base to trimming and J lost 4 bases; unmatched junction nucleotides: 7. The germline gives CDR1 SGHRS, CDR2 YFSETQ. The CDR3 DNA follows: TGCGCCAGCAGCTTGATTCTAGCGGGAGTTGGAGAGACCCAGTACTTC. Translating gives CASSLILAGVGETQYF.

The J gene is TRBJ1-4, the V gene TRBV27; 8 bases are a match to TRBD1. This CDR3 spans 16 amino acids. From germline, CDR1 is MNHEY and CDR2 SMNVEV (reference sequence). V was pared by 5 bases and J by 0 bases, with 5 bases of the junction left unmatched. The CDR3 DNA is TGTGCCAGCAGTCTGACAGGGGCCTCAACTAATGAAAAACTGTTTTTT. It encodes CASSLTGASTNEKLFF. Filled out from reference TRBV27 and TRBJ1-4, the complete variable domain reads EAQVTQNPRYLITVTGKKLTVTCSQNMNHEYMSWYRQDPGLGLRQIYYSMNVEVTDKGDVPEGYKVSRKEKRNFPLILESPSPNQTSLYFCASSLTGASTNEKLFFGSGTQLSVL.

V gene TRBV18 combines with J gene TRBJ1-1; 7 positions match TRBD1. This CDR3 spans 13 amino acids. V shed 5 bases and J 11 bases; nucleotides not matched to a gene: 11. Germline CDR1 KGHSH, CDR2 LQKENI. Here the CDR3 reads CASSTNNRGLAFF. The CDR3 nucleotides read TGTGCCAGCTCAACAAACAACAGGGGTTTGGCTTTCTTT.

The genes are TRBV5-1 and TRBJ2-3, with TRBD1 matching 8 bases. Germline CDR1 is SGHRS and CDR2 is YFSETQ. V shed 4 bases, J shed 3 bases, and the junction held 7 bases outside the gene matches. The CDR3 has 15 amino acids. CDR3 protein: CASSASGGRTDTQYF. The CDR3 DNA reads TGCGCCAGCAGCGCTTCAGGGGGCCGGACAGATACGCAGTATTTT. The whole variable domain, remainder taken from reference TRBV5-1 and TRBJ2-3, is KAGVTQTPRYLIKTRGQQVTLSCSPISGHRSVSWYQQTPGQGLQFLFEYFSETQRNKGNFPGRFSGRQFSNSRSEMNVSTLELGDSALYLCASSASGGRTDTQYFGPGTRLTVL.

The chain recombines TRBV15 with TRBJ2-4; TRBD1 matches at 7 bases. The CDR3 spans 16 residues. Germline V gene data show CDR1 as LNHNV and CDR2 as YYDKDF (reference sequence). Trimming took 1 base from V and 3 from J; bases not matched to a gene: 6. CDR3 nucleotides: TGTGCCACCAGCAGAGCCTACGGGACAGACAAAAACATTCAGTACTTC. Protein: CATSRAYGTDKNIQYF.

This chain connects TRBV19 to TRBJ1-4; 7 bases are shared with TRBD1. Germline V gives CDR1 LNHDA, CDR2 SQIVND (reference sequence). With 11 bases clipped from V and 7 bases from J, the junction kept 4 bases outside the gene matches. The CDR3 loop spans 11 amino acids. This chain's CDR3 is CAAQGGEKLFF. DNA for the CDR3: TGTGCCGCCCAGGGGGGTGAAAAACTGTTTTTT.

The gene calls are TRBV2 and TRBJ2-7, with 8 bases identical to TRBD2. V shed 9 bases and J 2 bases; nucleotides not matched to a gene: 9. Per the germline V gene, CDR1 is SNHLY and CDR2 is FYNNEI. CDR3 length: 14 residues. The CDR3 nucleotides read TGTGCCAGGACCGGGGGACTAGGAGCCTACGAGCAGTACTTC. This translates into CARTGGLGAYEQYF.

The V gene is TRBV6-2 or TRBV6-3, the J gene TRBJ2-7; 7 nucleotides line up with TRBD1. With 5 bases clipped from V and 1 base from J, the junction kept 5 bases outside the gene matches. CDR1 is MNHEY, CDR2 SVGEGT, per germline. The CDR3 contains 14 residues. DNA of the CDR3: TGTGCCAGCAGTCGAACGGGACAGTCCTACGAGCAGTACTTC. Protein product: CASSRTGQSYEQYF.

This chain joins TRBV5-1 and TRBJ1-2; D remains ambiguous. Germline lookup yields CDR1 SGHRS and CDR2 YFSETQ. This CDR3 region has 12 residues. Trimming took off 6 bases at V and 8 bases at J, with 14 bases between the two ends. CDR3 in DNA: TGCGCCAGCACCCCGGGAGGTATAGGCTACACCTTC. Its translation: CASTPGGIGYTF.

CDR3 nucleotide sequence: TGTGCCAGCATAGAGCTGATCACTGAAGCTTTCTTT. It yields the protein CASIELITEAFF. The rearrangement uses TRBV2 and TRBJ1-1; D call uncertain. The CDR3 has 12 residues. The V end lost 7 bases, the J end lost 4 bases, and 10 bases lay between the germline ends. In germline, CDR1 is SNHLY, CDR2 FYNNEI.

The J gene is TRBJ1-1, the V gene TRBV5-4; 8 nucleotides match TRBD1. Per germline, CDR1 SGHNT and CDR2 YYREEE (reference sequence). This CDR3 region has 13 residues. Trimming cost V 3 bases and J 4 bases; bases outside gene matches: 2. The CDR3 sequence is CASSYRGSTEAFF. The CDR3 DNA is TGTGCCAGCAGCTACAGGGGGAGCACTGAAGCTTTCTTT. Variable domain in full (rest from reference TRBV5-4 and TRBJ1-1): ETGVTQSPTHLIKTRGQQVTLRCSSQSGHNTVSWYQQALGQGPQFIFQYYREEENGRGNFPPRFSGLQFPNYSSELNVNALELDDSALYLCASSYRGSTEAFFGQGTRLTVV.

The chain combines TRBV29-1 with TRBJ1-1, with D unresolved. Trimming removed 6 bases at V and 5 bases at J, with 13 bases between. CDR1 is SQVTM, CDR2 ANQGSEA, per germline. There are 12 residues in the CDR3. The CDR3 bases are TGCAGCGTAAAAACCTCGAGGACTGAAGCTTTCTTT. This translates into CSVKTSRTEAFF.

This chain joins TRBV20-1 and TRBJ2-6; a possible D gene is TRBD2 (7 bases). The CDR3 is made up of 15 amino acids. Between the trimmed V and J ends, which lost 3 bases and 7 bases, there was a span of 16 bases. Per germline, CDR1 DFQATT and CDR2 SNEGSKA (reference sequence). As DNA, the CDR3 is TGCAGTGCTAGTTGGGGGGGCCTGGGAGCCAACGTCCTGACTTTC. Protein sequence: CSASWGGLGANVLTF.

This chain uses TRBV7-9 with TRBJ2-7, with TRBD1 matching over 8 bases. Trimming at V came to 5 bases and at J to 7 bases, leaving 22 bases not matched to a gene. Germline CDR1 is SEHNR and CDR2 is FQNEAQ (reference sequence). This CDR3 comprises 18 residues. The DNA of the CDR3 is TGTGCCAGCAGCGAAGGGATTGCGACAGGGGTTCTCTTTGGAGAGCAGTACTTC. Its translation is CASSEGIATGVLFGEQYF.

V and J are TRBV5-1 and TRBJ2-3; D ambiguous. With 0 bases removed from V and 4 bases from J, the gap between germline ends came to 6 bases. This CDR3 region has 13 residues. Germline CDR1 is SGHRS and CDR2 is YFSETQ. DNA for the CDR3: TGCGCCAGCAGCTTGGCCAGTGCAGATACGCAGTATTTT. Its translation is CASSLASADTQYF.

The CDR3 here is CASSLRGQQNTEAFF. The CDR3 DNA is TGTGCCAGCAGTTTACGGGGACAGCAGAACACTGAAGCTTTCTTT. This chain joins TRBV27 and TRBJ1-1, with 7 bases that match TRBD1. The germline gives CDR1 MNHEY, CDR2 SMNVEV (reference sequence). This CDR3 region has 15 residues. Trimming cost V 2 bases and J 1 base; bases outside gene matches: 4.

This clone was observed a few times. The genes are TRBV7-8 and TRBJ1-4; tentatively, D is TRBD1 (6 bases). Germline V gene data show CDR1 as SGHVS and CDR2 as FQNEAQ. This CDR3 has 16 residues. V dropped 0 bases and J dropped 7 bases, with 15 bases sitting between them. The CDR3 DNA is TGTGCCAGCAGCTTAGCGTTTTGGGGGGGGGCTGAAAAACTGTTTTTT. Encoded protein: CASSLAFWGGAEKLFF.

The chain joins TRBV5-6 to TRBJ2-7; 7 nucleotides agree with TRBD1. V was pared by 6 bases and J by 3 bases, with 12 bases of the junction left unmatched. This CDR3 comprises 15 residues. The germline gives CDR1 SGHDT, CDR2 YYEEEE. CDR3 amino acids: CASTYQTGNHYEQYF. CDR3 DNA: TGTGCCAGCACCTACCAGACAGGGAACCACTACGAGCAGTACTTC.

This clone was detected only once. The V and J genes are TRBV19 and TRBJ2-5; a weak D match, TRBD2 (5 bases). Trimming took off 0 bases at V and 9 bases at J, with 23 bases between the two ends. The germline CDR1 and CDR2 sequences are LNHDA and SQIVND (reference sequence). This CDR3 is built from 17 residues. CDR3 DNA sequence: TGTGCCAGTAGTATAGAAGACAACCCCATAACCCCCGGGGCCCAGTACTTC. It yields the protein CASSIEDNPITPGAQYF.

The chain joins TRBV5-1 to TRBJ1-2; TRBD1 is a possible D gene (6 bases). The CDR3 has 13 amino acids. V was cut by 5 bases and J by 4 bases, with 12 bases left in between. Germline V gives CDR1 SGHRS, CDR2 YFSETQ. CDR3 nucleotide sequence: TGCGCCAGCAGGAGGGGGAAAGGCTATGGCTACACCTTC. It specifies CASRRGKGYGYTF.

This chain uses TRBV21-1 with TRBJ2-2; TRBD1 is the table's D call, not checked against the DNA. TRBV21-1 is recorded as a pseudogene. CDR3 length equals 21 residues. The CDR3 loop is CASSTFLTQGAFSPNTGELFF. CDR3 nucleotides: TGTGCCAGCAGCACCTTCTTAACGCAGGGGGCCTTCTCCCCAAACACCGGGGAGCTGTTTTTT.